This T cell receptor beta chain was observed in a study of blood T cell repertoires in COVID-19. Authors' data handling: The authors estimated nucleated cell counts from reference gene primer amplification. Sequencing used immunoSEQ multiplex PCR; TCRdb keeps in-frame clones, though not all of them. V, J and clone size were drawn from that table, and D and trimming were deduced from the DNA. In the table there are under 300,000 clones, roughly 85% of which are singletons. Germline CDR1 and CDR2: SQVTM and ANQGSEA. V lost 6 bases and J lost 7; bases outside the gene matches: 8. The CDR3 is 13 amino acids.

Sequences were obtained from peripheral blood. The V gene is TRBV29-1, the J gene TRBJ1-2; 10 nucleotides match TRBD1. The TCR comes from a man between 25 and 39 years old who had recovered from COVID-19. For the CDR3, the DNA is TGCAGCGTCCGAGGACAGGGGGGAATTGGCTACACCTTC. Translation gives CSVRGQGGIGYTF.